The rows below give T cell receptor beta chains drawn from one sample of a study of CD8 T cells in ankylosing spondylitis. TCRdb reanalysed the 5' RACE reads using MiXCR and keeps one entry per CDR3 protein. The sample comprises 250,000 to 350,000 distinct CDR3 sequences, about a fifth of which are singletons, and roughly 4% rests with the top ten. Source material: blood, either unsorted or a sorted T cell fraction (not recorded which). The receptors come from a female donor with ankylosing spondylitis or in good health (not recorded which). Each CDR3 is given with its conserved first and last residue. The D gene is left open where the match is weak. Rows give clone size only sometimes, using once, few, many, or a class for an expanded clone.

size	V	J	D	CDR3	DNA
NA	TRBV6-2/TRBV6-3	TRBJ2-7	TRBD2	CASSYRGRAYEQYF	TGTGCCAGCAGTTATCGCGGGAGGGCTTACGAGCAGTACTTC
NA	TRBV29-1	TRBJ2-1	NA	CSVYTRHNEQFF	TGCAGCGTTTATACGAGGCACAATGAGCAGTTCTTC
NA	TRBV28	TRBJ2-1	NA	CASRPGLINEQFF	TGTGCCAGCAGGCCGGGACTTATCAATGAGCAGTTCTTC
few	TRBV6-5	TRBJ2-5	TRBD1	CASSYRGQGVETQYF	TGTGCCAGCAGTTACCGCGGACAGGGTGTAGAGACCCAGTACTTC
NA	TRBV6-5	TRBJ2-3	NA	CASSYYRGDTQYF	TGTGCCAGCAGTTACTATCGAGGAGATACGCAGTATTTT
NA	TRBV5-1	TRBJ2-2	TRBD2	CASSWGLGGTGELFF	TGCGCCAGCAGCTGGGGACTAGGCGGCACCGGGGAGCTGTTTTTT
many	TRBV12-3/TRBV12-4	TRBJ1-3	NA	CASTTDGGTGNTIYF	TGTGCCAGCACCACGGATGGGGGGACTGGAAACACCATATATTTT
many	TRBV7-6	TRBJ1-4	NA	CASSLVTNEKLFF	TGTGCCAGCAGCTTAGTGACTAATGAAAAACTGTTTTTT
few	TRBV5-6	TRBJ2-1	NA	CASSLLAVSYNEQFF	TGTGCCAGCAGCTTATTAGCGGTCTCCTACAATGAGCAGTTCTTC
NA	TRBV7-2	TRBJ2-7	TRBD2	CASSTPTSGNYEQYF	TGTGCCAGCAGCACCCCGACTAGCGGGAACTACGAGCAGTACTTC
NA	TRBV5-1	TRBJ1-2	TRBD1	CASRQETGTYGYTF	TGCGCCAGCAGACAAGAGACAGGGACCTATGGCTACACCTTC
few	TRBV24-1	TRBJ2-7	NA	CATSESPYEQYF	TGTGCCACCAGTGAATCTCCCTACGAGCAGTACTTC
few	TRBV4-3	TRBJ2-3	NA	CASSQDLGGSGDTQYF	TGCGCCAGCAGCCAAGATTTAGGAGGGAGTGGCGATACGCAGTATTTT
few	TRBV6-2/TRBV6-3	TRBJ2-1	TRBD2	CASSQGGLAGF	TGTGCCAGCAGCCAGGGGGGACTAGCGGGGTTC
NA	TRBV28	TRBJ2-7	NA	CASARVPYEQYF	TGTGCCAGCGCGAGGGTCCCCTACGAGCAGTACTTC
NA	TRBV6-5	TRBJ1-2	NA	CASVLTGSDYGYTF	TGTGCCAGCGTACTAACAGGGTCTGACTATGGCTACACCTTC
many	TRBV7-9	TRBJ2-7	NA	CASSLSGAGAYEQYF	TGTGCCAGCAGCCTCTCAGGGGCTGGCGCCTACGAGCAGTACTTC
few	TRBV20-1	TRBJ2-2	TRBD2	CSARPTSLPGELFF	TGCAGTGCTAGACCGACTAGCTTGCCCGGGGAGCTGTTTTTT
NA	TRBV6-1	TRBJ2-3	NA	CASSETGTRTDTQYF	TGTGCCAGCAGTGAAACCGGGACGCGCACAGATACGCAGTATTTT
NA	TRBV5-6	TRBJ2-5	NA	CASSLEGRPETQYF	TGTGCCAGCAGCTTGGAGGGCCGTCCGGAGACCCAGTACTTC
NA	TRBV20-1	TRBJ2-1	NA	CSATAGSEQFF	TGCAGTGCTACGGCTGGAAGTGAGCAGTTCTTC
few	TRBV12-3/TRBV12-4	TRBJ1-5	NA	CASSRVAASQPQHF	TGTGCCAGCAGTCGGGTGGCCGCGAGCCAGCCCCAGCATTTT
NA	TRBV27	TRBJ2-1	TRBD2	CASSTSGTSGSNEQFF	TGTGCCAGCAGTACCTCTGGGACTAGCGGGAGCAATGAGCAGTTCTTC
NA	TRBV28	TRBJ2-7	NA	CASSFKGEQYF	TGTGCCAGCTCGTTTAAGGGCGAGCAGTACTTC
many	TRBV20-1	TRBJ1-4	NA	CSARGRGGEKLFF	TGCAGTGCTAGAGGCAGGGGAGGGGAAAAACTGTTTTTT
many	TRBV5-6	TRBJ2-5	TRBD1	CASSWDSQETQYF	TGTGCCAGCAGCTGGGACAGCCAAGAGACCCAGTACTTC
few	TRBV6-5	TRBJ1-4	NA	CATGRDEKLFF	TGTGCCACGGGTCGAGATGAAAAACTGTTTTTT
NA	TRBV6-5	TRBJ2-1	TRBD1	CASSYRGREEQFF	TGTGCCAGCAGTTACAGGGGGCGAGAGGAGCAGTTCTTC
NA	TRBV7-2	TRBJ2-7	NA	CASSLVYSGLTTYEQYF	TGTGCCAGCAGCTTAGTTTACTCGGGACTCACTACCTACGAGCAGTACTTC
NA	TRBV6-5	TRBJ1-2	NA	CASSYTVNYGYTF	TGTGCCAGCAGTTATACAGTGAACTATGGCTACACCTTC
NA	TRBV15	TRBJ2-5	TRBD2	CATSRATSGAGGFETQYF	TGTGCCACCAGCAGAGCCACCAGCGGAGCGGGAGGGTTTGAGACCCAGTACTTC
NA	TRBV28	TRBJ2-7	NA	CASRRDRLGREQYF	TGTGCCAGCAGACGAGACCGGCTGGGGAGGGAGCAGTACTTC
NA	TRBV11-2	TRBJ2-5	NA	CASSFLTLNAGTQYF	TGTGCCAGCAGCTTTTTGACCCTCAACGCGGGGACCCAGTACTTC
NA	TRBV28	TRBJ2-1	TRBD2	CASSLPRGSSYNEQFF	TGTGCCAGCAGCCTCCCCCGCGGGAGCTCCTACAATGAGCAGTTCTTC
few	TRBV12-3/TRBV12-4	TRBJ2-1	NA	CASSLMGPSYNEQFF	TGTGCCAGCAGTTTAATGGGGCCCTCCTACAATGAGCAGTTCTTC
few	TRBV12-3/TRBV12-4	TRBJ2-2	NA	CASSLAAAGELFF	TGTGCCAGCAGTTTAGCGGCGGCCGGGGAGCTGTTTTTT
few	TRBV9	TRBJ2-3	NA	CASSVATSADTQYF	TGTGCCAGCAGCGTAGCCACCTCGGCAGATACGCAGTATTTT
NA	TRBV10-3	TRBJ2-1	NA	CAINGGIRGGSGDNEQFF	TGTGCCATCAATGGCGGGATAAGAGGGGGATCGGGGGACAATGAGCAGTTCTTC
NA	TRBV5-6	TRBJ2-1	NA	CASSFRRETLYNEQFF	TGTGCCAGCAGCTTCAGACGGGAGACCCTCTACAATGAGCAGTTCTTC
few	TRBV7-9	TRBJ1-3	NA	CASSRAGSRGNTIYF	TGTGCCAGCAGCCGGGCGGGATCCCGTGGAAACACCATATATTTT
NA	TRBV12-3/TRBV12-4	TRBJ1-5	NA	CASSFRGGGNQPQHF	TGTGCCAGCAGTTTTAGGGGGGGCGGCAATCAGCCCCAGCATTTT
NA	TRBV29-1	TRBJ2-1	TRBD1	CSVEDQQGAGQFF	TGCAGCGTTGAAGATCAACAGGGGGCGGGTCAGTTCTTC
few	TRBV7-9	TRBJ2-1	TRBD2	CASTLSGSPYNEQFF	TGTGCCAGCACCCTAAGCGGGAGCCCCTACAATGAGCAGTTCTTC
NA	TRBV7-6	TRBJ2-1	NA	CASSGSVADEQFF	TGTGCCAGCAGCGGGTCGGTAGCCGATGAGCAGTTCTTC
few	TRBV6-4	TRBJ2-1	NA	CASSPGTNRDEQFF	TGTGCCAGCAGTCCCGGGACAAACCGTGATGAGCAGTTCTTC
few	TRBV28	TRBJ1-1	NA	CASGQQQGPPDTEAFF	TGTGCCAGCGGGCAACAACAGGGCCCCCCCGACACTGAAGCTTTCTTT
many	TRBV9	TRBJ2-2	TRBD2	CASSPGGEWNTGELFF	TGTGCCAGCAGCCCTGGGGGGGAATGGAACACCGGGGAGCTGTTTTTT
few	TRBV6-2/TRBV6-3	TRBJ2-7	TRBD1	CASKKTGPDEQYF	TGTGCCAGCAAGAAGACAGGGCCCGACGAGCAGTACTTC
few	TRBV10-3	TRBJ2-1	TRBD2	CAISDPTSAKRGNNEQFF	TGTGCCATCAGTGATCCGACTAGCGCCAAAAGGGGAAACAATGAGCAGTTCTTC
NA	TRBV7-9	TRBJ2-7	NA	CASSFGVHEQYF	TGTGCCAGCAGCTTTGGGGTCCACGAGCAGTACTTC
NA	TRBV15	TRBJ2-7	NA	CATSRAGGVQIEQYF	TGTGCCACCAGCAGAGCGGGCGGGGTTCAAATCGAGCAGTACTTC
NA	TRBV6-2/TRBV6-3	TRBJ2-7	NA	CASRDPTNYEQYF	TGTGCCAGCCGGGACCCAACTAACTACGAGCAGTACTTC
few	TRBV2	TRBJ2-6	NA	CASSGHQGTTWANVLTF	TGTGCCAGCAGTGGTCACCAGGGAACTACGTGGGCCAACGTCCTGACTTTC
NA	TRBV7-2	TRBJ2-5	NA	CASSLGPGGFQETQYF	TGTGCCAGCAGCTTAGGACCAGGAGGGTTCCAAGAGACCCAGTACTTC
NA	TRBV6-2/TRBV6-3	TRBJ2-3	TRBD2	CASSSRLAELTDTQYF	TGTGCCAGCAGTTCTCGACTAGCGGAACTCACAGATACGCAGTATTTT